A single T cell receptor (beta chain) is shown here with its context. The antigen is undetermined. Random hexamers were used to reverse transcribe an amount of about 0.45 to 1 ug RNA. Each CDR3 protein is one row after TCRdb ran MiXCR on the immunoSEQ multiplex PCR reads. Among 100,000 to 150,000 distinct CDR3 sequences listed, 80% to 95% were seen once. TEMRA cells were enriched by FACS, and CD4+ and CD8+ T cells were negatively isolated. The source of the sample is a study of CD8 T cells in Susac syndrome. The study's findings and limits: A relatively small number of individuals underwent TCR sequencing and HLA analysis.

The CDR3 has 16 residues. Trimming removed 4 bases at V and 7 bases at J, with 21 bases between. Germline V CDR1 and CDR2: MGHRA, YSYEKL. Source material: CD8+ T cells from PBMCs. The receptor was isolated from a human donor with multiple sclerosis. The chain uses TRBV4-1 and TRBJ2-3; maybe TRBD2 (6 bases). CDR3 DNA: TGCGCCAGCAGCCCGGAGGGCGGGGTGCTCAGGTATACGCAGTATTTT. As protein: CASSPEGGVLRYTQYF.